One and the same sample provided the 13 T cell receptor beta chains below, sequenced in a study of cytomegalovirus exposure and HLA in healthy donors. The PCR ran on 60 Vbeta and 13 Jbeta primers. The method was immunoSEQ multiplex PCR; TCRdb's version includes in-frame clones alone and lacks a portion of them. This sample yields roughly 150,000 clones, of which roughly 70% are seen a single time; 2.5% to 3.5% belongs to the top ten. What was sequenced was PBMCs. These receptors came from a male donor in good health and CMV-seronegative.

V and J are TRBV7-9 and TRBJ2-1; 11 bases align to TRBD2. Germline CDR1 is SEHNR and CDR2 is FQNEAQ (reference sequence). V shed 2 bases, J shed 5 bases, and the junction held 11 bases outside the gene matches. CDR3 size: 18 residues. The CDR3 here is CASSLPFRLAGLNNEQFF. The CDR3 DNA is TGTGCCAGCAGCTTACCTTTTAGACTAGCGGGACTGAACAATGAGCAGTTCTTC.

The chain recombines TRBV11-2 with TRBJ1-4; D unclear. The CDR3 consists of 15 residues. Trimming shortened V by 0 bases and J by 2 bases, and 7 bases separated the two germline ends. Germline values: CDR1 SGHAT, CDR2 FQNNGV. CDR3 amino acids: CASSLERVTNEKLFF. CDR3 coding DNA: TGTGCCAGCAGCTTAGAGCGGGTCACTAATGAAAAACTGTTTTTT.

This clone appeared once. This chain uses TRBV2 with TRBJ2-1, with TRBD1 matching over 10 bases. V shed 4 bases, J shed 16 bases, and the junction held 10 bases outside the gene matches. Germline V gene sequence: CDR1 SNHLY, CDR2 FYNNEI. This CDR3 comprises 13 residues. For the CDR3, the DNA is TGTGCCAGCAGTGTCTACCTTGGGACAGGGGATTTCTTC. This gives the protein CASSVYLGTGDFF.

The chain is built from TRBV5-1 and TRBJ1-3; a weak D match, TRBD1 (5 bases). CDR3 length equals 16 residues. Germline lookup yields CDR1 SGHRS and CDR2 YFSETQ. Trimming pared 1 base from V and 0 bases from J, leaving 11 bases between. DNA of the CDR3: TGCGCCAGCAGCTTGCAAGGGGCCTCCTCTGGAAACACCATATATTTT. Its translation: CASSLQGASSGNTIYF.

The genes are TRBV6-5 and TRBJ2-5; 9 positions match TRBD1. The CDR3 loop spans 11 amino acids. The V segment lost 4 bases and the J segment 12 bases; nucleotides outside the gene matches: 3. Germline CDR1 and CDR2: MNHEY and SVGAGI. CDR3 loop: CASSSGQGKYF. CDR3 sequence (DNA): TGTGCCAGCAGTTCCGGACAGGGGAAGTACTTC.

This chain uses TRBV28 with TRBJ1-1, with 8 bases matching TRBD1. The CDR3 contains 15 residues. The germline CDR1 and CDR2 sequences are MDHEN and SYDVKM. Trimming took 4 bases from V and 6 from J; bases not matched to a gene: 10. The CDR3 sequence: CASSSRTGTHAEAFF. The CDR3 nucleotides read TGTGCCAGCAGTTCAAGGACAGGGACTCACGCTGAAGCTTTCTTT. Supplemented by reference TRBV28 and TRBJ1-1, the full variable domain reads DVKVTQSSRYLVKRTGEKVFLECVQDMDHENMFWYRQDPGLGLRLIYFSYDVKMKEKGDIPEGYSVSREKKERFSLILESASTNQTSMYLCASSSRTGTHAEAFFGQGTRLTVV.

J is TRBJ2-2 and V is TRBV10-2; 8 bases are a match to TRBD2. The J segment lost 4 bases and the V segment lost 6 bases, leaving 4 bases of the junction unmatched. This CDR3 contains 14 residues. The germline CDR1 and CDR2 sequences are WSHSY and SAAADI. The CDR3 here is CASRDRGGTGELFF. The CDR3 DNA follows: TGCGCCAGCAGAGACCGGGGGGGCACCGGGGAGCTGTTTTTT.

In DNA, the CDR3 is TGTGCCAGCAGCAGGACAGGGGCGGCGGAGACCCAGTACTTC. This gives the protein CASSRTGAAETQYF. The chain carries TRBV27 and TRBJ2-5; 9 bases map to TRBD1. Unmatched junction bases numbered 7, after V lost 6 bases and J lost 5 bases. This CDR3 has 14 residues. The germline gives CDR1 MNHEY, CDR2 SMNVEV (reference sequence).

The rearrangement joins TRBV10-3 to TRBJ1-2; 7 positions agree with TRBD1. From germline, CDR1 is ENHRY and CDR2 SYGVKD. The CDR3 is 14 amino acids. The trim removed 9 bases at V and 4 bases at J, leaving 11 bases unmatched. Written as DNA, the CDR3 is TGTGCCATTGCACTTGAGACAGGGTTCTATGGCTACACCTTC. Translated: CAIALETGFYGYTF.

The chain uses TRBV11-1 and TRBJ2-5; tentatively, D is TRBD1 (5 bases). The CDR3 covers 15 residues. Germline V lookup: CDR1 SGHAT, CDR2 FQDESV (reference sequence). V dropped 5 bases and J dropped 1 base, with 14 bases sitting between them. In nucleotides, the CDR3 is TGTGCCAGCAGCCGTTTCGAGACAGCCCAAGAGACCCAGTACTTC. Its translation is CASSRFETAQETQYF.

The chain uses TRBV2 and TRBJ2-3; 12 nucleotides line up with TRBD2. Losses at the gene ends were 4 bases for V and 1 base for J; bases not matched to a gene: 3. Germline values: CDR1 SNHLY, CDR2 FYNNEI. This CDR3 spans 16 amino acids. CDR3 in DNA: TGTGCCAGCAGTGGTCTAGCGGGAGGGGGCACAGATACGCAGTATTTT. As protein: CASSGLAGGGTDTQYF.

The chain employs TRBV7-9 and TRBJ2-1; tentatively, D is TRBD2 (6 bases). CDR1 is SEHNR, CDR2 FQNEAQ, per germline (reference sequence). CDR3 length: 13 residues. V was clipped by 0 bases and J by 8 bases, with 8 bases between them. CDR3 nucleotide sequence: TGTGCCAGCAGCTTAGCGGGGGGTTATGAGCAGTTCTTC. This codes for CASSLAGGYEQFF.

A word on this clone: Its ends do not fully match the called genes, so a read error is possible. The DNA for the CDR3 is TGTGCCGGCAGTGTGAGTCAGCCCCAGCATTTT. Amino acids: CAGSVSQPQHF. This chain joins TRBV28 and TRBJ1-5, with D hard to call. The germline gives CDR1 MDHEN, CDR2 SYDVKM. The CDR3 has 11 amino acids. Full variable domain (missing parts from reference TRBV28 and TRBJ1-5): DVKVTQSSRYLVKRTGEKVFLECVQDMDHENMFWYRQDPGLGLRLIYFSYDVKMKEKGDIPEGYSVSREKKERFSLILESASTNQTSMYLCAGSVSQPQHFGDGTRLSIL.